These 9 T cell receptor beta chains originate from one sample sequenced in a study of Ad26.COV2.S vaccination and SARS-CoV-2 variants. Measured with immunoSEQ multiplex PCR; TCRdb has only the in-frame clones, and not every one. Among about 350,000 clones listed, approximately 86% were seen once. Regarding treatment: 15 to 20 received Ad26.COV2.S at low or high dose, single or two shots; a few received placebo; per-sample allocation not given. Day 63 after the first injection of vaccine or placebo was the sampling time. Sequenced material: peripheral blood, taken in a trial of Ad26.COV2.S vaccine versus placebo. The source is a person between 18 and 65 years old who received the Ad26.COV2.S COVID-19 vaccine or a placebo.

The genes are TRBV2 and TRBJ1-4; D call uncertain. CDR1 is SNHLY, CDR2 FYNNEI, per germline. The V end was cut by 0 bases, the J end by 4 bases, with 6 bases between. The CDR3 sequence is 14 residues long. The CDR3 nucleotides read TGTGCCAGCAGTGAAGCGTTGTTTAATGAAAAACTGTTTTTT. It encodes CASSEALFNEKLFF.

The chain recombines TRBV7-2 with TRBJ1-1; D call uncertain. Germline V gives CDR1 SGHTA, CDR2 FQGNSA. Trimming pared 6 bases from V and 5 bases from J, leaving 13 bases between. The CDR3 spans 13 residues. The CDR3, as DNA: TGTGCCAGCAGTACCGAGCCCAGGACTGAAGCTTTCTTT. Protein product: CASSTEPRTEAFF.

CDR3 protein: CASSESYEQYF. CDR3 bases: TGTGCCAGCAGTGAGTCCTACGAGCAGTACTTC. The gene calls are TRBV12-3 or TRBV12-4 and TRBJ2-7; D gene ambiguous. V gave up 5 bases and J gave up 1 base, with 3 bases separating them. This CDR3 is built from 11 residues.

This sequence joins TRBV29-1 and TRBJ2-5; TRBD1 might be the D (5 bases). The V end lost 5 bases, the J end lost 1 base, and 8 bases lay between the germline ends. The CDR3 contains 12 residues. CDR1 and CDR2 from the germline V gene are SQVTM and ANQGSEA. The CDR3: CSVLQGQETQYF. In DNA, the CDR3 is TGCAGCGTTCTGCAGGGCCAAGAGACCCAGTACTTC. Full variable domain (remainder filled in from reference TRBV29-1 and TRBJ2-5): SAVISQKPSRDICQRGTSLTIQCQVDSQVTMMFWYRQQPGQSLTLIATANQGSEATYESGFVIDKFPISRPNLTFSTLTVSNMSPEDSSIYLCSVLQGQETQYFGPGTRLLVL.

The chain joins TRBV4-1 to TRBJ2-3, with D unresolved. Germline CDR1 reads MGHRA; CDR2 reads YSYEKL. V dropped 0 bases and J dropped 1 base, with 14 bases sitting between them. This CDR3 contains 17 residues. CDR3 nucleotides: TGCGCCAGCAGCCAAGATCCCCTGGGTCGTGGCACAGATACGCAGTATTTT. Amino acid sequence: CASSQDPLGRGTDTQYF.

This clone has a single count. V is TRBV18 and J is TRBJ1-1; 7 nucleotides match TRBD1. Germline V gene data show CDR1 as KGHSH and CDR2 as LQKENI. Germline trimming cut 1 base from V and 0 bases from J; bases unmatched to any gene: 2. This CDR3 has 15 residues. The CDR3 loop is CASSPQGTVNTEAFF. The CDR3 region has the DNA TGTGCCAGCTCACCACAGGGGACAGTGAACACTGAAGCTTTCTTT.

The V gene is TRBV19, the J gene TRBJ2-2, with 8 bases fitting TRBD1. Germline-derived CDR1 and CDR2 are LNHDA and SQIVND (reference sequence). The length of the CDR3 is 15 residues. With 4 bases clipped from V and 5 bases from J, the junction kept 6 bases outside the gene matches. The DNA of the CDR3 is TGTGCCAGTAGTACCCGGACAGGGCGTACCGGGGAGCTGTTTTTT. Translating gives CASSTRTGRTGELFF. The full variable domain, rest sourced from reference TRBV19 and TRBJ2-2, is DGGITQSPKYLFRKEGQNVTLSCEQNLNHDAMYWYRQDPGQGLRLIYYSQIVNDFQKGDIAEGYSVSREKKESFPLTVTSAQKNPTAFYLCASSTRTGRTGELFFGEGSRLTVL.

This clone was counted once. This chain links TRBV28 with TRBJ1-5; TRBD1 might be the D (6 bases). CDR3 length: 15 residues. Trimming took 6 bases from V and 3 from J, leaving 15 bases between them. Germline loops: CDR1 MDHEN, CDR2 SYDVKM. CDR3 in amino acids: CASRSHGQSNQPQHF. For the CDR3, the DNA is TGTGCCAGCAGATCCCATGGACAGTCCAATCAGCCCCAGCATTTT.

The chain is built from TRBV30 and TRBJ2-7; possible D gene TRBD2, 6 bases. CDR3 length: 12 residues. From germline, CDR1 is GTSNPN and CDR2 SVGIG (reference sequence). This CDR3 reads CAGSGGPYEQYF. Here the CDR3 DNA reads TGTGCTGGTTCCGGGGGTCCCTACGAGCAGTACTTC.